The subject of this entry is one T cell receptor beta chain. Antigen unknown. The V segment lost 1 base and the J segment 8 bases; nucleotides outside the gene matches: 10. Germline-derived CDR1 and CDR2 are SGHTA and FQGNSA. This CDR3 has 15 residues. These data come from a study of graft-versus-host responses after intestinal transplantation. Study as a whole: Each recipient received anti-thymocyte globulin induction, then tacrolimus and steroids for approximately 3 years. Study results and caveats: Recipient marrow contained GvH clones, some of which appeared first in ileum or blood. There was an association between peak levels of circulating GvH clones and early post-transplant HvG declines.

Repertoires were generated with immunoSEQ multiplex PCR, while TCRdb's copy carries only in-frame clones and drops some. This table has 35,000 to 45,000 clones, just under 95% appearing once. Material: PBMCs, obtained 16 days after intestinal transplant. The chain employs TRBV7-2 and TRBJ1-2; 7 bases line up with TRBD1. The receptor was isolated from a human patient who received an intestinal transplant, so some T cells may come from the graft donor. The CDR3 region is CASSLGAGGVRGYTF. The CDR3 DNA reads TGTGCCAGCAGCTTAGGAGCAGGGGGAGTAAGGGGCTACACCTTC.